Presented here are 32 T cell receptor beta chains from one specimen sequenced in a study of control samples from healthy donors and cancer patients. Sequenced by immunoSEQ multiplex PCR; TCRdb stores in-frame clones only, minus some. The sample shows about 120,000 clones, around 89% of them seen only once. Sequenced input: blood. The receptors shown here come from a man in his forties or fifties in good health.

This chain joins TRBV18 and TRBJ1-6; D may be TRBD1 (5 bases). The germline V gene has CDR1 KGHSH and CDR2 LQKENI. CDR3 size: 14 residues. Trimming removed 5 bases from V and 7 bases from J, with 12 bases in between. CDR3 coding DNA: TGTGCCAGCTCAAGGGACGGGAGGAATTCACCCCTCCACTTT. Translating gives CASSRDGRNSPLHF. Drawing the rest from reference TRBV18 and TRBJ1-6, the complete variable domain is NAGVMQNPRHLVRRRGQEARLRCSPMKGHSHVYWYRQLPEEGLKFMVYLQKENIIDESGMPKERFSAEFPKEGPSILRIQQVVRGDSAAYFCASSRDGRNSPLHFGNGTRLTVT.

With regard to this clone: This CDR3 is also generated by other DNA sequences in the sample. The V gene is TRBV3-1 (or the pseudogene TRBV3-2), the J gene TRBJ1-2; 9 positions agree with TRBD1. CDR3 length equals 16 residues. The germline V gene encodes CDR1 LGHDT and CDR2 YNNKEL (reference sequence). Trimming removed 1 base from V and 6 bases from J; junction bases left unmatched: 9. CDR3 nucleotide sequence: TGTGCCAGCAGCCAAGTCTCCGGACAGGGGTTCGATGGCTACACCTTC. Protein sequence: CASSQVSGQGFDGYTF.

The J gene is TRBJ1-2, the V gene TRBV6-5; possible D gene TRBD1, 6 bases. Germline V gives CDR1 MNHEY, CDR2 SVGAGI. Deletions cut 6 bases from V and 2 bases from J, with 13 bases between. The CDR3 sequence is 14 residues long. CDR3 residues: CASRRGASNYGYTF. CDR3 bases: TGTGCCAGCAGGCGGGGGGCGTCGAACTATGGCTACACCTTC.

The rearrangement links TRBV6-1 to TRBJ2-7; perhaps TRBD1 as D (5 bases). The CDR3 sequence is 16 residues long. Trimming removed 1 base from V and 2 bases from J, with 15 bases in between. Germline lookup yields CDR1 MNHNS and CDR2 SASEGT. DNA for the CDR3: TGTGCCAGCAGTGAAGTTGCCAGGGAAACCCCCTACGAGCAGTACTTC. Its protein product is CASSEVARETPYEQYF.

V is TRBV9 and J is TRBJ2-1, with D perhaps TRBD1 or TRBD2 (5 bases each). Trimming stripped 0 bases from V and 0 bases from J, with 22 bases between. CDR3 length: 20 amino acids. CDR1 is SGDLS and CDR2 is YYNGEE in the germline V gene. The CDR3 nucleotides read TGTGCCAGCAGCGTAGTGGACCCACAGGTTATAGGGAGCTCCTACAATGAGCAGTTCTTC. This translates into CASSVVDPQVIGSSYNEQFF.

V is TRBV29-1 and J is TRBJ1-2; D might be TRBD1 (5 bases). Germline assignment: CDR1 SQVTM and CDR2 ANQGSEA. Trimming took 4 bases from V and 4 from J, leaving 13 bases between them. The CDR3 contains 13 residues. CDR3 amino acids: CSVVQGGFYGYTF. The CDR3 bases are TGCAGCGTTGTTCAGGGTGGGTTCTATGGCTACACCTTC.

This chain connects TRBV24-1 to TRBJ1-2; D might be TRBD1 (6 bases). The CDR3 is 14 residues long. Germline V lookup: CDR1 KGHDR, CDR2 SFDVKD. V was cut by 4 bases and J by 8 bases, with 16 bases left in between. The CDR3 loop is CATSDWTESYGYTF. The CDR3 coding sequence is TGTGCCACCAGTGACTGGACAGAATCCTACGGCTACACCTTC.

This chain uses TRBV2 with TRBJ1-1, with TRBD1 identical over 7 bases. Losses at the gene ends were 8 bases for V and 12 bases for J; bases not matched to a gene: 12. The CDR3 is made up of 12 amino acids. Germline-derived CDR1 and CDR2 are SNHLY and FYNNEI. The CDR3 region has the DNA TGTGCCAGCGAGGTAGGGGGCTCAAACCCTTTCTTT. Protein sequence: CASEVGGSNPFF.

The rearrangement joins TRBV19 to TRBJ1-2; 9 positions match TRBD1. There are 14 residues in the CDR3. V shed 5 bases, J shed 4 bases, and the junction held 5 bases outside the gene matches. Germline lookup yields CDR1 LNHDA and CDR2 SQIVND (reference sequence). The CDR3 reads CASSSRDRVYGYTF. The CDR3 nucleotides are TGTGCCAGTAGTTCCCGGGACAGGGTCTATGGCTACACCTTC.

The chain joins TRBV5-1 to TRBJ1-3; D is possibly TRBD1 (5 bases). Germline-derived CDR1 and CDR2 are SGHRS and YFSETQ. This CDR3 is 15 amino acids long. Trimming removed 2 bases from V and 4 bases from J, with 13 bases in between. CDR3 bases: TGCGCCAGCAGCTTCGACCAGGGAGGCGGAAACACCATATATTTT. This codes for CASSFDQGGGNTIYF.

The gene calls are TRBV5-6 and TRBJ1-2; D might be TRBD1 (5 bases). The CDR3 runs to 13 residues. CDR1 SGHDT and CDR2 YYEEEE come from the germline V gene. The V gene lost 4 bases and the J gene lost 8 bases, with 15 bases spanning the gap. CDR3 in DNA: TGTGCCAGCAGCCACGGGGCCCGGAGCGGCTACACCTTC. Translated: CASSHGARSGYTF.

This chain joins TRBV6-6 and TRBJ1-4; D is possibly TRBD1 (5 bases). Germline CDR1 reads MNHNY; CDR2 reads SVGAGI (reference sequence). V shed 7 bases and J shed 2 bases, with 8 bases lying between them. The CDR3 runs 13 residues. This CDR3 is CASKRDTNEKLFF. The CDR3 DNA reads TGTGCCAGCAAGAGGGACACTAATGAAAAACTGTTTTTT.

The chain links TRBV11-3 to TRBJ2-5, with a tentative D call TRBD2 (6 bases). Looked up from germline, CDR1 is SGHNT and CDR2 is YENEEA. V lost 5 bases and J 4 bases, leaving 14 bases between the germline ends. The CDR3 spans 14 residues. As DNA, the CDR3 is TGTGCCAGCAGCCCATCGCGGGGTGTAGAGACCCAGTACTTC. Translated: CASSPSRGVETQYF.

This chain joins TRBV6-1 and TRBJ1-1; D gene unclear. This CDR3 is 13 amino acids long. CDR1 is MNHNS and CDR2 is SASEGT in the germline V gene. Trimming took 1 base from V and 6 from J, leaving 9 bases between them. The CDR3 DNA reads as TGTGCCAGCAGTGAAGAGGGCTACTCTGAAGCTTTCTTT. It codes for CASSEEGYSEAFF.

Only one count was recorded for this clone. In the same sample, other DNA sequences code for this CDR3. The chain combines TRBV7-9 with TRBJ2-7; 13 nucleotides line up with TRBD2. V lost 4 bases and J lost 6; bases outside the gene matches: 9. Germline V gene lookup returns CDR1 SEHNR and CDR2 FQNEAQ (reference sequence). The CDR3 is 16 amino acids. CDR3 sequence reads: CASSSGLAGARGEQYF. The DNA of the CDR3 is TGTGCCAGCAGCTCAGGACTAGCGGGGGCGCGGGGCGAGCAGTACTTC.

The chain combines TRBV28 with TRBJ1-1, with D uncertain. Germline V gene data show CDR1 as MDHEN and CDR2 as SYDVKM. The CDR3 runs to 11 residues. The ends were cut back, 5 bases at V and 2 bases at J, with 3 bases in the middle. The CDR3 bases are TGTGCCAGCAGTCCCAACACTGAAGCTTTCTTT. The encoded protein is CASSPNTEAFF.

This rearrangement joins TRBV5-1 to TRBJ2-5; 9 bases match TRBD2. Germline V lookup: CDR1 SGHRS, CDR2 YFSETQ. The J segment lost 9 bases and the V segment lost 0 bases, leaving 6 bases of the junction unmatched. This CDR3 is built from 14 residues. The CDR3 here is CASSLEERGDPQYF. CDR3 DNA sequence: TGCGCCAGCAGCTTGGAGGAGCGGGGGGATCCCCAGTACTTC.

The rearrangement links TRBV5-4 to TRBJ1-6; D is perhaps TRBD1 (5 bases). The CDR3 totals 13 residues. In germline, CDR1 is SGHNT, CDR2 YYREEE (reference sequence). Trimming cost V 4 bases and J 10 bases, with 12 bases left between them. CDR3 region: CASSPPGGSPLHF. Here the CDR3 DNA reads TGTGCCAGCAGCCCCCCGGGGGGGTCACCCCTCCACTTT.

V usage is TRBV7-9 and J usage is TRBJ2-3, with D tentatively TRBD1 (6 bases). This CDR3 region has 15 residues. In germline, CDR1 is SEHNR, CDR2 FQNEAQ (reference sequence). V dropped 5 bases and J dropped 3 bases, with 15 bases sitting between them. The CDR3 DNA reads TGTGCCAGCAGCGTTGAGGGGGTGGGGACAGATACGCAGTATTTT. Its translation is CASSVEGVGTDTQYF.

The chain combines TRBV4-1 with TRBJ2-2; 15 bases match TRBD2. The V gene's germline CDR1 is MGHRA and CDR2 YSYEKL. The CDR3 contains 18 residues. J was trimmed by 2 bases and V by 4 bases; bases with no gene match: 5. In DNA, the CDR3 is TGCGCCAGCAGCCTCCGGACTAGCGGGGGGGGAAACACCGGGGAGCTGTTTTTT. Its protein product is CASSLRTSGGGNTGELFF.

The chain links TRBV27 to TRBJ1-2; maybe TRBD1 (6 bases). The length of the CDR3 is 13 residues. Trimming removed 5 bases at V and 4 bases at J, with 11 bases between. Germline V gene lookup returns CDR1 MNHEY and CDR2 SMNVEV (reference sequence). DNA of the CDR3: TGTGCCAGCAGTCCGGACAGCCTCTATGGCTACACCTTC. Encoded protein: CASSPDSLYGYTF.

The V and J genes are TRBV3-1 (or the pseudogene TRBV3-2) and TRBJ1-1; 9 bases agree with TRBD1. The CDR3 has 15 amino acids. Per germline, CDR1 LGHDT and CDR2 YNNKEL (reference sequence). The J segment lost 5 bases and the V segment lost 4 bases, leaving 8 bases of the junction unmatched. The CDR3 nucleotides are TGTGCCAGCAGCCGAGAACAGGGGGCGAGAACTGAAGCTTTCTTT. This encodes CASSREQGARTEAFF.

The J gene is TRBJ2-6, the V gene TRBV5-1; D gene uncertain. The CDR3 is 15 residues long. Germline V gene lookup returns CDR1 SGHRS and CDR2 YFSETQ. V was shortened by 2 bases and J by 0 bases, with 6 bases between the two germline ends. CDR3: CASSFSRSGANVLTF. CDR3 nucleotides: TGCGCCAGCAGCTTTAGTCGCTCTGGGGCCAACGTCCTGACTTTC.

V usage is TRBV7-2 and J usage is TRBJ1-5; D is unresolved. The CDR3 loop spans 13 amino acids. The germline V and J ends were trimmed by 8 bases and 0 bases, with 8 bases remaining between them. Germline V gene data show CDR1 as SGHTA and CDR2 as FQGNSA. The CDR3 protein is CASSRSSNQPQHF. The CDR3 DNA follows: TGTGCCAGCTCACGGAGTAGCAATCAGCCCCAGCATTTT.

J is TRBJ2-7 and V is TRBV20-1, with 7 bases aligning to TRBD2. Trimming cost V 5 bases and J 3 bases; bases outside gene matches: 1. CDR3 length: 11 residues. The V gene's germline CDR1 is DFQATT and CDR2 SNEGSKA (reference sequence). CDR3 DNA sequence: TGCAGTGCTTCGGGGGGCTACGAGCAGTACTTC. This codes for CSASGGYEQYF.

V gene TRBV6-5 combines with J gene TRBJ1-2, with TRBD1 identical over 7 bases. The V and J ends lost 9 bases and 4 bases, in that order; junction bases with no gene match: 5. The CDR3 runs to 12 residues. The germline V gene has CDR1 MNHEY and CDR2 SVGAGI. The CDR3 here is CASRDRLYGYTF. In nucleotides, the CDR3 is TGTGCCAGTCGGGACAGACTCTATGGCTACACCTTC.

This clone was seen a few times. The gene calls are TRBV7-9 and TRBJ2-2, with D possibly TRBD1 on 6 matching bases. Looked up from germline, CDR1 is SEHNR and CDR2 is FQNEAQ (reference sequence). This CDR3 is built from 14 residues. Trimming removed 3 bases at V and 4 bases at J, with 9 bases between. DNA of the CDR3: TGTGCCAGCAGCTTTACAGGGTTCACCGGGGAGCTGTTTTTT. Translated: CASSFTGFTGELFF.

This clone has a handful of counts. The CDR3 sequence: CSVEKDSNYEQYF. CDR3 DNA sequence: TGCAGCGTTGAAAAGGACAGTAACTACGAGCAGTACTTC. The rearrangement joins TRBV29-1 to TRBJ2-7; TRBD1 might be the D (6 bases). This CDR3 comprises 13 residues. Germline CDR1 reads SQVTM; CDR2 reads ANQGSEA. The V end was cut by 2 bases, the J end by 3 bases, with 11 bases between.

CDR3 sequence reads: CASSFSAGYGYTF. The CDR3 DNA sequence: TGTGCCAGCAGTTTTTCAGCGGGGTATGGCTACACCTTC. The gene calls are TRBV27 and TRBJ1-2; D is undetermined. Trimming cost V 3 bases and J 5 bases, with 10 bases left between them. Germline V lookup: CDR1 MNHEY, CDR2 SMNVEV (reference sequence). CDR3 length equals 13 residues.

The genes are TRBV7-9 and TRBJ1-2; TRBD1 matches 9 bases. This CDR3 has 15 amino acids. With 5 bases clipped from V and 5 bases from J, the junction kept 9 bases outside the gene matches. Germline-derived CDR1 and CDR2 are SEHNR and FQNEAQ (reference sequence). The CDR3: CASSLFRDRVYGYTF. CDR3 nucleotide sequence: TGTGCCAGCAGCCTTTTCCGGGACAGGGTTTATGGCTACACCTTC.

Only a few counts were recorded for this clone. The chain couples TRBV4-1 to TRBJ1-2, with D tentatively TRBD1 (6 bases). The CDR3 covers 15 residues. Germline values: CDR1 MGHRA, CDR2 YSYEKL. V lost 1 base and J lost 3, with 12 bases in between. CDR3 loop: CASSQGRDRHYGYTF. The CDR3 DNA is TGCGCCAGCAGCCAAGGACGAGACAGGCACTATGGCTACACCTTC.

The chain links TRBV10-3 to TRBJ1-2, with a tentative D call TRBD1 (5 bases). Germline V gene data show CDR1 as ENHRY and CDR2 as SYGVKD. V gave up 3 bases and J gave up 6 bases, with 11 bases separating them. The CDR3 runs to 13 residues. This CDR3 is CAISDQGAHGYTF. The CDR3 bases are TGTGCCATCAGTGATCAAGGGGCGCATGGCTACACCTTC.